This T cell receptor beta chain stems from a study of shared clonotypes between healthy human individuals. Whole-study context: Aged between 18 and 49, the donors were a couple of women and three men. Study findings and constraints: Memory subsets generally showed smaller estimated richness than naive subsets did. Clonotypes shared by all four sorted-subset donors had higher generation probabilities than non-shared clonotypes.

Terminally differentiated effector memory CD45RA+ cells were excluded by CCR7 positive selection of CD45RO-negative cells. As concerns this clone: Its antigen is as yet unknown.

The J segment lost 7 bases and the V segment lost 7 bases, leaving 8 bases of the junction unmatched. Germline lookup yields CDR1 GTSNPN and CDR2 SVGIG (reference sequence). CDR3 size: 13 residues. The genomic DNA of each subset was split evenly across several immunoSEQ plates. This table comes from immunoSEQ multiplex PCR, and its TCRdb copy is limited to in-frame clones, with some not included. The sample lists fewer than 850,000 clones; 90% to 97% were seen once. The rearrangement uses TRBV30 and TRBJ2-1; TRBD2 agrees at 9 bases. The source material was naive CD8+ T cells sorted from blood. The TCR originated in a man aged 30-40 years in good health. CDR3 nucleotides: TGTGCCTACAAGGGGACTAGCCGGAATGAGCAGTTCTTC. Its translation: CAYKGTSRNEQFF.